Listed below are T cell receptor beta chains from one sample, sequenced in a study of cytomegalovirus exposure and HLA in healthy donors. The method was immunoSEQ multiplex PCR; TCRdb's version includes in-frame clones alone and lacks a portion of them. The sample records about 120,000 clones, roughly four fifths being singletons. Sequencing used PBMCs. These receptors all stem from a woman in her twenties or thirties in good health and CMV-seropositive. CDR3s include the opening cysteine and the closing phenylalanine or tryptophan. A D gene is named only where the DNA matches it firmly. Not all rows give a size; the values are once, few, many and, for expanded clones, a class.

d_call | j_call | clone_size | v_call | cdr3_aa | cdr3_nt
- | TRBJ1-1 | - | TRBV5-4 | CASRFKGGDTEAFF | TGTGCCAGCAGGTTTAAAGGGGGGGACACTGAAGCTTTCTTT
- | TRBJ2-5 | - | TRBV30 | CAWSWGDQETQYF | TGTGCCTGGAGTTGGGGGGACCAAGAGACCCAGTACTTC
- | TRBJ1-2 | - | TRBV29-1 | CSGHSGADYGYTF | TGCAGCGGACATTCAGGGGCTGACTATGGCTACACCTTC
TRBD1 | TRBJ1-2 | - | TRBV6-5 | CASSYSDSGGASGYTF | TGTGCCAGCAGTTACTCGGATTCAGGGGGCGCGTCTGGCTACACCTTC
- | TRBJ1-1 | - | TRBV7-8 | CASSLGVLSGLGAFF | TGTGCCAGCAGCTTAGGGGTACTCTCAGGGTTGGGAGCTTTCTTT
- | TRBJ1-1 | - | TRBV4-3 | CASSPGTNTEAFF | TGCGCCAGCAGCCCAGGTACGAACACTGAAGCTTTCTTT
- | TRBJ1-1 | - | TRBV28 | CASSAPGNTEAFF | TGTGCCAGCAGTGCCCCAGGGAACACTGAAGCTTTCTTT
TRBD1 | TRBJ2-1 | - | TRBV6-5 | CASSLLQGANEQFF | TGTGCCAGCAGTTTGCTACAGGGGGCTAATGAGCAGTTCTTC
- | TRBJ1-1 | once | TRBV6-1 | CASRKDSPTNTEAFF | TGTGCCAGCAGGAAGGACAGCCCCACGAACACTGAAGCTTTCTTT
- | TRBJ1-6 | few | TRBV5-1 | CASSLGGSGSPLHF | TGCGCCAGCAGCTTGGGCGGGTCGGGTTCACCCCTCCACTTT
- | TRBJ2-3 | few | TRBV6-6 | CASSSYRRSQDTQYF | TGTGCCAGCAGTTCCTACAGGAGATCCCAAGATACGCAGTATTTT
- | TRBJ1-4 | - | TRBV4-2 | CASSQAGGMDEKLFF | TGTGCCAGCAGCCAAGCGGGGGGAATGGATGAAAAACTGTTTTTT
TRBD1 | TRBJ2-7 | once | TRBV6-1 | CASSEQVTGAYYEQYF | TGTGCCAGCAGTGAACAGGTGACAGGGGCCTACTACGAGCAGTACTTC
- | TRBJ1-1 | - | TRBV4-3 | CASSQERLGGEAFF | TGCGCCAGCAGCCAAGAGAGGTTGGGAGGTGAAGCTTTCTTT
TRBD2 | TRBJ2-3 | - | TRBV9 | CASSVGRGGTDTQYF | TGTGCCAGCAGCGTAGGACGGGGGGGGACAGATACGCAGTATTTT
TRBD1 | TRBJ1-1 | - | TRBV18 | CASSPSDRRGETFF | TGTGCCAGCTCACCATCGGACAGGAGGGGTGAAACTTTCTTT
- | TRBJ2-7 | - | TRBV18 | CASSPRDRGEQYF | TGTGCCAGCTCACCAAGAGATCGGGGCGAGCAGTACTTC
- | TRBJ2-7 | - | TRBV28 | CASSQGWYEQYF | TGTGCCAGCAGTCAGGGGTGGTACGAGCAGTACTTC
- | TRBJ2-7 | - | TRBV2 | CASSQGSLWGSYEQYF | TGTGCCAGCAGTCAGGGGAGCCTCTGGGGATCCTACGAGCAGTACTTC
TRBD2 | TRBJ2-5 | - | TRBV7-7 | CASSPNPGGVETQYF | TGTGCCAGCAGTCCAAACCCCGGGGGGGTGGAGACCCAGTACTTC
TRBD2 | TRBJ2-5 | - | TRBV15 | CATSLRGGGETQYF | TGTGCCACCAGTCTACGGGGGGGCGGGGAGACCCAGTACTTC
TRBD1 | TRBJ1-5 | - | TRBV7-9 | CSSSEYGTGTRSNQPQHF | TGTTCCAGCAGCGAATACGGGACAGGGACTCGTAGCAATCAGCCCCAGCATTTT
- | TRBJ2-3 | - | TRBV7-3 | CASSLGGLGFTDTQYF | TGTGCCAGCAGCTTAGGGGGGTTAGGTTTTACAGATACGCAGTATTTT
- | TRBJ1-2 | - | TRBV4-3 | CASSQDPPYGYTF | TGCGCCAGCAGCCAAGATCCCCCATATGGCTACACCTTC
- | TRBJ1-2 | few | TRBV5-8 | CASSLTRVAYGYTF | TGTGCCAGCAGCTTAACCAGGGTTGCCTATGGCTACACCTTC
TRBD1 | TRBJ1-3 | - | TRBV6-5 | CASRQQGASNTIYF | TGTGCCAGCAGGCAACAGGGGGCTTCAAACACCATATATTTT
- | TRBJ2-1 | - | TRBV20-1 | CSARASDEQFF | TGCAGTGCTAGAGCGTCAGATGAGCAGTTCTTC
TRBD1 | TRBJ2-2 | - | TRBV7-2 | CASRRQGAGELFF | TGTGCCAGCAGGCGACAGGGGGCCGGGGAGCTGTTTTTT
- | TRBJ1-3 | - | TRBV7-2 | CASSLDRGGSGNTIYF | TGTGCCAGCAGCTTAGATCGCGGCGGCTCTGGAAACACCATATATTTT
- | TRBJ1-1 | - | TRBV6-4 | CASSDPSTTWRNTEAFF | TGTGCCAGCAGTGACCCCAGCACCACCTGGAGGAACACTGAAGCTTTCTTT
TRBD2 | TRBJ2-3 | - | TRBV4-1 | CASSRAPAGGHQGGDTQYF | TGCGCCAGCAGCCGGGCCCCCGCGGGGGGACACCAAGGGGGAGATACGCAGTATTTT
- | TRBJ2-5 | - | TRBV30 | CACASRETQYF | -
- | TRBJ1-1 | - | TRBV5-6 | CASSRGPDKMNTEAFF | TGTGCCAGCAGCCGAGGCCCGGACAAGATGAACACTGAAGCTTTCTTT
TRBD2 | TRBJ2-3 | - | TRBV9 | CASSGSGGHTDTQYF | TGTGCCAGCAGCGGGAGCGGGGGGCACACAGATACGCAGTATTTT
- | TRBJ1-3 | - | TRBV5-6 | CASSPLQGPGNTIYF | TGTGCCAGCAGCCCATTACAGGGACCTGGAAACACCATATATTTT
TRBD1 | TRBJ1-1 | few | TRBV4-3 | CASSHRDSGTEAFF | TGCGCCAGCAGCCATCGGGACAGCGGGACTGAAGCTTTCTTT
TRBD2 | TRBJ2-1 | - | TRBV5-1 | CASSGGLAFADPLSNEQFF | TGCGCCAGCAGCGGGGGACTAGCCTTTGCCGATCCTTTATCCAATGAGCAGTTCTTC
- | TRBJ1-1 | - | TRBV4-3 | CASSQDPWRANTEAFF | TGCGCCAGCAGCCAAGATCCTTGGCGGGCGAACACTGAAGCTTTCTTT
- | TRBJ1-1 | - | TRBV15 | CATSRVRGNTEAFF | TGTGCCACCAGCAGAGTTAGGGGGAACACTGAAGCTTTCTTT
- | TRBJ2-7 | - | TRBV7-2 | CASSQTNLIYEQYF | TGTGCCAGCAGCCAAACGAACCTAATTTACGAGCAGTACTTC
- | TRBJ1-2 | - | TRBV4-2 | CASSQDLLLSRVDYGYTF | TGTGCCAGCAGCCAAGATCTTTTGCTCTCCCGGGTCGACTATGGCTACACCTTC
- | TRBJ1-6 | - | TRBV7-2 | CASSLGSGRTPLHF | TGTGCCAGCAGCTTAGGGTCGGGGAGGACGCCCCTCCACTTT
- | TRBJ1-1 | once | TRBV4-3 | CASSQDEVRDTEAFF | TGCGCCAGCAGCCAAGATGAGGTCCGGGACACTGAAGCTTTCTTT
- | TRBJ1-2 | - | TRBV21-1 | CASSKEGGYTF | TGTGCCAGCAGCAAGGAGGGTGGCTACACCTTC
TRBD2 | TRBJ2-7 | - | TRBV28 | CASSSPVAGGPYEQYF | TGTGCCAGCAGCTCACCGGTCGCGGGGGGACCCTACGAGCAGTACTTC
- | TRBJ1-6 | - | TRBV28 | CASSGGRARGSPLHF | TGTGCCAGCAGCGGCGGCAGGGCGCGAGGCTCACCCCTCCACTTT
- | TRBJ1-2 | few | TRBV19 | CASSEGIYGYTF | TGTGCCAGTAGTGAGGGAATCTATGGCTACACCTTC
- | TRBJ1-2 | - | TRBV4-2 | CASSQAKGYTF | TGTGCCAGCAGCCAAGCTAAGGGCTACACCTTC